This section outlines one T cell receptor beta chain sequence together with its context. Antigen unknown. This sample stems from a study of T cells after yellow fever vaccination. Template switching with 5'RACE generated the TCR cDNA and added a universal primer site and UMIs. In TCRdb, the 5' RACE reads were re-called with MiXCR into one record per CDR3 protein. The sample has 620,000 or so distinct CDR3 sequences, 12% seen once; the top ten hold 15%. The CDR3 has 14 residues. V lost 3 bases to trimming and J lost 6 bases, with 15 bases between them. Germline values: CDR1 MDHEN, CDR2 SYDVKM. General observations from the study: Abundant bulk-population clonotypes could contaminate the FACS-sorted repertoires. The booster response re-showed most primary clones: roughly 97% CD4, around 85% CD8.

The rearrangement links TRBV28 to TRBJ2-7; D ambiguous. The source of this sequence is a man aged 25-40 years who received the YFV17D yellow fever vaccine. The input for sequencing was PBMCs, taken on the day of the yellow fever booster vaccination. The CDR3 coding sequence is TGTGCCAGCAGTTTGTCCCCGGCTGTGCGCGAGCAGTACTTC. This gives the protein CASSLSPAVREQYF.